This T cell receptor beta chain was identified during a study of T cell repertoires in cytomegalovirus infection. In the study overall: Both recently identified HLA-C-restricted and well-studied HLA-B-restricted CMV epitopes were used in the study. Indicated by public TCR beta signatures were CMV infection and matching HLA type. General study points: Dominant in the ex vivo response were TCR beta clonotypes restricted by HLA-C and specific for CMV. Carriers of CMV plus the relevant HLA were identified by cumulative public TCR beta family frequency.

This clonotype was counted a few times. Its antigen is undetermined. The trim removed 8 bases at V and 7 bases at J, leaving 10 bases unmatched. This CDR3 is built from 14 residues. TCRdb fed the reads into MiXCR, producing one record per CDR3 protein. The table records some 800,000 distinct CDR3 sequences, 32% of them present only once. This receptor was identified in a human donor in good health (CMV status not recorded). Some clones in this sample may be carry-over from other donors' samples. The rearrangement uses TRBV12-3 or TRBV12-4 and TRBJ2-2; TRBD1 matches 7 bases. Source: cultured CD8+ T cells from PBMCs, taken from culture after CMV antigen stimulation. The CDR3 coding sequence is TGTGCCAGCGGCCTGACAGGGTGGAGCGGGGAGCTGTTTTTT. It is translated as CASGLTGWSGELFF.